This T cell receptor beta chain came from a study of cytomegalovirus exposure and HLA in healthy donors. Study outcomes and limitations: The study designated roughly 150 TCR beta chains cytomegalovirus-associated. It was reported that the classifier diagnosed cytomegalovirus status with high specificity and sensitivity in both the original and validation cohorts. Reports indicate that TCR beta sequences accurately predicted the HLA-A and HLA-B alleles of most subjects. Later, TCR association rates were found to vary by HLA locus, highest for DRB1 and lowest for HLA-C.

In regard to this clone: Its antigen is unidentified.

In the PCR, 60 Vbeta and 13 Jbeta primers were used. The table came from immunoSEQ multiplex PCR; TCRdb's copy has only in-frame clones and leaves some out. Of around 140,000 clones listed, almost 85% were seen once; the top ten hold roughly 9.9%. The sequenced sample consisted of PBMCs. The sequence was obtained from a woman aged 60 to 75 in good health and CMV-seropositive.

The CDR3 DNA follows: TGCAGCGTCACAGGGGTTGGCTACGAGCAGTACTTC. Amino acid sequence: CSVTGVGYEQYF. The rearrangement uses TRBV29-1 and TRBJ2-7, with 7 bases that match TRBD1. The CDR3 is 12 residues long. Trimming at V came to 6 bases and at J to 3 bases, leaving 5 bases not matched to a gene. Germline loops: CDR1 SQVTM, CDR2 ANQGSEA.